This T cell receptor (beta chain) is drawn from a study of blood T cells in healthy people across ages. Germline CDR1 reads SEHNR; CDR2 reads FQNEAQ (reference sequence). V shed 5 bases and J 11 bases; nucleotides not matched to a gene: 8. This CDR3 comprises 12 residues. Study findings and constraints: Naive T cell percentage strongly correlated with TCR beta diversity.

With respect to this clonotype: Its specificity is not known.

A second about 7 to 12 cycle PCR used barcoded and J-beta primers. TCRdb independently ran MiXCR on the 5' RACE reads; one entry per CDR3 protein. Found here are some 640,000 distinct CDR3 sequences, 25% to 30% of them singletons; the top ten hold roughly 14%. The V gene is TRBV7-9, the J gene TRBJ1-1; 7 nucleotides align to TRBD1. What was sequenced was blood. The sequence came from a woman over 75 in good health. The CDR3 region has the DNA TGTGCCAGCAGCGAAATACAGGGACAGGCTTTCTTT. Its translation: CASSEIQGQAFF.